The TCR beta chain under discussion was sequenced for a study of blood T cell repertoires in COVID-19. At the level of the study: Whether acute or convalescent, the COVID-19 samples came from the United States, Italy and Spain. PBMCs, B-cell-depleted T cells, or T cells provided the cDNA or gDNA that made up the material.

Germline V gene sequence: CDR1 SGHVS, CDR2 FNYEAQ. J was trimmed by 3 bases and V by 10 bases; bases with no gene match: 13. This CDR3 contains 15 residues. Original processing methods: Amplifying reference gene primers gave estimates of nucleated cell counts. TCRdb keeps only in-frame clones here, not all; method: immunoSEQ multiplex PCR. V and J calls and clone size follow that table, whereas D and trimming were derived from the DNA. The sample lists about 58,000 clones, approximately 87% occurring once. The gene calls are TRBV7-6 and TRBJ2-3; 7 bases are a match to TRBD2. The source of this sequence is a man aged 40-50 years with active COVID-19. The sequenced sample was peripheral blood. The CDR3: CATEVGVAGTDTQYF. The CDR3 bases are TGTGCCACAGAGGTGGGGGTAGCGGGTACAGATACGCAGTATTTT.